A selection of T cell receptor beta chains follows, all from one sample in a study of blood T cells in healthy people across ages. TCRdb reprocessed the 5' RACE reads with MiXCR, giving one entry per CDR3 protein. The repertoire includes approximately 1,700,000 distinct CDR3 sequences, roughly 43% of them detected once, and under 25% sits in the top ten. Sequencing was performed on blood. These receptors came from a human donor in good health. The CDR3 runs from the conserved cysteine through the conserved F or W. Each record gives: clone size, D gene, J gene, V gene, CDR3 DNA, CDR3 protein. A D gene is named only where the DNA matches it firmly. Expanded clones are given a class, and other clones once, few, many or no size at all.

>NA|NA|TRBJ2-7|TRBV2
TGTGCCAGCGGTCGGACGGGAAGCTCCTACGAGCAGTACTTC
CASGRTGSSYEQYF
>NA|TRBD1|TRBJ2-7|TRBV29-1
TGCAGCGTTTTGACAGGGGAGGCATACGAGCAGTACTTC
CSVLTGEAYEQYF
>NA|NA|TRBJ2-7|TRBV3-1
TGTGCCAGCAGCCGGCCGACCGGGACTCCTGATTACGAGCAGTACTTC
CASSRPTGTPDYEQYF
>NA|NA|TRBJ1-5|TRBV20-1
TGCAGTGCTAGAGCAGCACAAGGTCAGCCCCAGCATTTT
CSARAAQGQPQHF
>NA|TRBD1|TRBJ2-5|TRBV4-3
TGCGCCAGCAGCCAAGTGAGGGGGCCCTACAATGAGCAGTACTTC
CASSQVRGPYNEQYF
>NA|NA|TRBJ1-2|TRBV30
TGTGCCTGGAGCTTCAGGGGAATGTCCAACTATGGCTACACCTTC
CAWSFRGMSNYGYTF
>NA|NA|TRBJ1-5|TRBV7-9
TGTGCCAGCAGCTTAGGGGGGGTTCCGCGACAGCCCCAGCATTTT
CASSLGGVPRQPQHF
>NA|TRBD1|TRBJ1-2|TRBV29-1
TGCAGCGTGGGGGACAGGAGTCTGCTTTACACCTTC
CSVGDRSLLYTF
>NA|TRBD1|TRBJ2-1|TRBV18
TGTGCCAGCTCACCGACAGGGTCCAAGGATGAGCAGTTCTTC
CASSPTGSKDEQFF
>NA|TRBD2|TRBJ2-1|TRBV20-1
TGCAGTGCTAGGCGAGCGGGGGGGCCAAAAATCAATGAGCAGTTCTTC
CSARRAGGPKINEQFF
>NA|NA|TRBJ1-1|TRBV7-8
TGTGCCAGCAGCCTACACATCGGTTCCGAAGCTTTCTTT
CASSLHIGSEAFF
>NA|NA|TRBJ2-7|TRBV29-1
TGCAGCGTTGAGGGGGTGGGGGAGAACGTCCACGAGCAGTACTTC
CSVEGVGENVHEQYF
>few|TRBD2|TRBJ2-7|TRBV7-2
TGTGCCAGCAGCTTCGTCCTAGCGGGGTACGAGCAGTACTTC
CASSFVLAGYEQYF
>many|NA|TRBJ2-3|TRBV29-1
TGCAGCGTTTCCCACCCAGATACGCAGTATTTT
CSVSHPDTQYF
>NA|NA|TRBJ1-2|TRBV2
TGTGCCAGCAGCAGGGAGTCCTATGGCTACACCTTC
CASSRESYGYTF
>NA|NA|TRBJ1-2|TRBV20-1
TGCAGTGCTAGTTACAGGGTGAGCTATGGCTACACCTTC
CSASYRVSYGYTF
>NA|TRBD1|TRBJ2-1|TRBV20-1
TGCAGTGGCCAACGTCGGGACAGGTACAATGAGCAGTTCTTC
CSGQRRDRYNEQFF
>NA|TRBD1|TRBJ2-6|TRBV13
TGTGCCAGCAGCCCCCAGACAGGGGGCCTGTTTGGGGCCAACGTCCTGACTTTC
CASSPQTGGLFGANVLTF
>few|TRBD1|TRBJ1-1|TRBV7-2
TGTGCCAGCAGTCCGAGGGCAGGGGGCACTGAAGCTTTCTTT
CASSPRAGGTEAFF
>NA|NA|TRBJ2-3|TRBV15
TGTGCCACCAGCAGGTCCATTGGGCGGGGAAGAGCAGATACGCAGTATTTT
CATSRSIGRGRADTQYF
>NA|TRBD1|TRBJ2-1|TRBV20-1
TGCAGTGCTAGTAGCCAGGGGGTCCACAATGAGCAGTTCTTC
CSASSQGVHNEQFF
>NA|NA|TRBJ1-1|TRBV11-1
TGTGCCAGCAGGACAGCAGATCACACTGAAGCTTTCTTT
CASRTADHTEAFF
>NA|NA|TRBJ1-2|TRBV7-3
TGTGCCAGCAGCCGGAACGGAAGCTATGGCTACACCTTC
CASSRNGSYGYTF
>few|NA|TRBJ1-3|TRBV7-9
TGTGCCAGCAGCTTAACTCTTGGAAACACCATATATTTT
CASSLTLGNTIYF
>NA|TRBD1|TRBJ2-1|TRBV5-6
TGTGCCAGCAGCTCCCGGGACAGGGGCCGGGATGAGCAGTTCTTC
CASSSRDRGRDEQFF
>NA|NA|TRBJ1-2|TRBV12-3/TRBV12-4
TGTGCCAGCAGTCGAACAGGGTGGGGCGACTATGGCTACACCTTC
CASSRTGWGDYGYTF
>NA|TRBD1|TRBJ1-5|TRBV12-3/TRBV12-4
TGTGCCAGCAGGGTACAGGGGCCCCATCAGCCCCAGCATTTT
CASRVQGPHQPQHF
>once|NA|TRBJ2-1|TRBV20-1
TGCAGTGCTAATGGAGGGGGCGCAATAAATGAGCAGTTCTTC
CSANGGGAINEQFF
>NA|NA|TRBJ2-5|TRBV20-1
TGCAGTGCTAGAGTCCGACAGAGTTCCCAAGAGACCCAGTACTTC
CSARVRQSSQETQYF
>few|TRBD2|TRBJ2-1|TRBV7-9
TGTGCCAGCAGCTTATATAGCGGGAGCTCCTACAATGAGCAGTTCTTC
CASSLYSGSSYNEQFF
>NA|TRBD1|TRBJ2-3|TRBV20-1
TGCAGTGCTAGAGGGGACAGGGGGTTCACAGATACGCAGTATTTT
CSARGDRGFTDTQYF
>many|NA|TRBJ2-3|TRBV4-2
TGTGCCAGCAGCCAAGAAGGAGTGGCGGCGGGCACAGATACGCAGTATTTT
CASSQEGVAAGTDTQYF
>few|NA|TRBJ2-5|TRBV20-1
TGCAGTGCTGTGCGGTACCAAGAGACCCAGTACTTC
CSAVRYQETQYF
>few|TRBD1|TRBJ2-1|TRBV12-3/TRBV12-4
TGTGCCAGCAGTTTAGTCCGGGACAGGGATTCTGAGCAGTTCTTC
CASSLVRDRDSEQFF
>NA|NA|TRBJ2-1|TRBV9
TGTGCCAGCAGCTCCTTTGAGGGGGAGGATGAGCAGTTCTTC
CASSSFEGEDEQFF
>NA|NA|TRBJ2-5|TRBV12-3/TRBV12-4
TGTGCCAGCAGCCTGTGGGACCTGAGGATTGATGGGCAGTACTTC
CASSLWDLRIDGQYF
>few|TRBD2|TRBJ2-1|TRBV6-6
TGTGCCAGCAGTTGGACTAGCGGGGGGGCCGGGCAGTTCTTC
CASSWTSGGAGQFF
>few|TRBD2|TRBJ2-1|TRBV29-1
TGCAGCGTTGGGGCTTTTGTCCTAGCGGGGGAGATTTGGAATGAGCAGTTCTTC
CSVGAFVLAGEIWNEQFF
>NA|NA|TRBJ1-2|TRBV10-3
TGTGCCACTGAGGGGGGTGAAGGCTACACCTTC
CATEGGEGYTF
>many|NA|TRBJ1-5|TRBV27
TGTGCCAGCAGTTTAAGTCGAAATCAGCCCCAGCATTTT
CASSLSRNQPQHF
>few|NA|TRBJ1-2|TRBV11-2
TGTGCCAGCAGCTTAAATAGGGGCTTCGGGAGCCCATATGGCTACACCTTC
CASSLNRGFGSPYGYTF
>NA|NA|TRBJ1-1|TRBV11-3
TGTGCCAGCAGCTTAAATGGCGTTTCGGACACTGAAGCTTTCTTT
CASSLNGVSDTEAFF
>NA|TRBD2|TRBJ2-1|TRBV20-1
TGCAGTGCTAGAGAACTAGCGGGGGGTCTAATCAGCTCCTACAATGAGCAGTTCTTC
CSARELAGGLISSYNEQFF
>NA|NA|TRBJ2-5|TRBV13
TGTGCCAGCAGCCCGGGGGACGGACAAGAGACCCAGTACTTC
CASSPGDGQETQYF
>NA|NA|TRBJ2-1|TRBV18
TGTGCCAGCTCACCCTACGGGGATTCCGGAGATGAGCAGTTCTTC
CASSPYGDSGDEQFF
>few|NA|TRBJ2-3|TRBV2
TGTGCCAGCAGTAATGAAGGGGCAGATACGCAGTATTTT
CASSNEGADTQYF
>NA|NA|TRBJ2-1|TRBV6-2/TRBV6-3
TGTGCCAGCAGATCCTACAGGGTTAGGAGCTCCTACAATGAGCAGTTCTTC
CASRSYRVRSSYNEQFF
>NA|NA|TRBJ1-1|TRBV29-1
TGCAGCGCAGCAGGGTTTATCACTGAAGCTTTCTTT
CSAAGFITEAFF
>NA|TRBD1|TRBJ1-1|TRBV7-2
TGTGCCAGCAGAGCGGACAGGGGCACTGAAGCTTTCTTT
CASRADRGTEAFF
>NA|TRBD1|TRBJ2-7|TRBV28
TGTGCCAGCAGGATACAGGGGGTGGCCTACGAGCAGTACTTC
CASRIQGVAYEQYF
>NA|TRBD1|TRBJ1-1|TRBV5-6
TGTGCCAGCGGTACAGGGGCCACTGAAGCTTTCTTT
CASGTGATEAFF
>NA|NA|TRBJ1-4|TRBV7-2
TGTGCCAGCAGCTTAAGCATGACTAATGAAAAACTGTTTTTT
CASSLSMTNEKLFF
>NA|NA|TRBJ2-7|TRBV28
TGTGCCAGCACATTAACCTTAGGGAGCCCCTACGAGCAGTACTTC
CASTLTLGSPYEQYF
>NA|NA|TRBJ2-5|TRBV9
TGTGCCAGCAGCGCATCGGTCGCTGAGCAAGAGACCCAGTACTTC
CASSASVAEQETQYF
>few|TRBD1|TRBJ2-3|TRBV6-5
TGTGCCAGCAGTTACTCCGGGACAGGTCCCACAGATACGCAGTATTTT
CASSYSGTGPTDTQYF
>few|TRBD2|TRBJ2-1|TRBV6-1
TGTGCCCTAGCGGGGGATTCCAATGAGCAGTTCTTC
CALAGDSNEQFF
>few|TRBD2|TRBJ2-7|TRBV20-1
TGCAGTGCCCCAACGGGGGGTGGTACCTACGAGCAGTACTTC
CSAPTGGGTYEQYF